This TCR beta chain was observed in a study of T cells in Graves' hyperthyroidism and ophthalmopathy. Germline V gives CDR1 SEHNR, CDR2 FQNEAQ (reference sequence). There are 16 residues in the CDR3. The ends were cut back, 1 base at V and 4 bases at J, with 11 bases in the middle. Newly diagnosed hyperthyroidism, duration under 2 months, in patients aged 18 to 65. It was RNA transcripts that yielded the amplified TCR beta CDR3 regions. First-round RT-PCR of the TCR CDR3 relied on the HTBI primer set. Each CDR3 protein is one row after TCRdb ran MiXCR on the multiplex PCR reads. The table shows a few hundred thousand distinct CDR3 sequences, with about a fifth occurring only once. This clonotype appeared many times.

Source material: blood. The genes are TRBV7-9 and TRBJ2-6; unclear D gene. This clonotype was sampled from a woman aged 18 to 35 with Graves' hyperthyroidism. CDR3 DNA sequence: TGTGCCAGCAGCTTAGTCCTAGGGTCCGGGGCCAACGTCCTGACTTTC. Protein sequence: CASSLVLGSGANVLTF.